Listed here are 22 T cell receptor beta chains from one sample, sequenced in a study of blood T cell repertoires in COVID-19. Assay used: immunoSEQ multiplex PCR; TCRdb lists only in-frame clones, some missing. The table lists about 490,000 clones, approximately 83% of them singletons, with about 3% in the top ten. The source material was peripheral blood. These receptor sequences come from a human donor in a cohort sampled during active COVID-19.

This clone has just a few counts. The rearrangement links TRBV7-9 to TRBJ2-1; 14 positions agree with TRBD2. Germline trimming cut 5 bases from V and 8 bases from J; bases unmatched to any gene: 2. Germline V gene data show CDR1 as SEHNR and CDR2 as FQNEAQ (reference sequence). This CDR3 is built from 14 residues. The CDR3 protein is CASSRLAGGDEQFF. CDR3 bases: TGTGCCAGCAGCCGACTAGCGGGAGGGGATGAGCAGTTCTTC.

Comment on this clone: One base away lies a much larger clone, so this may be a sequencing read error. The chain has TRBV6-1 and TRBJ1-1; 9 bases fit TRBD1. Germline-derived CDR1 and CDR2 are MNHNS and SASEGT. The CDR3 loop spans 14 amino acids. CDR3 sequence (DNA): TGTGCCAGCAATGAACAGGGGGCGAACACTGAAGCTTTCTTT. Its translation is CASNEQGANTEAFF.

The CDR3 DNA follows: TGTGCCAGCAGCTTTTCCTTACAGGGTTCAACCTTC. Protein: CASSFSLQGSTF. J is TRBJ1-2 and V is TRBV7-3; possibly TRBD1 for D (6 bases). Germline V CDR1 and CDR2: SGHTA, FQGTGA. V dropped 3 bases and J dropped 14 bases, with 16 bases sitting between them. This CDR3 contains 12 residues.

The chain couples TRBV14 to TRBJ1-2, with D possibly being TRBD1 (6 bases). There are 13 residues in the CDR3. Germline CDR1 reads SGHDN; CDR2 reads FVKESK. The V end was cut by 4 bases, the J end by 4 bases, with 10 bases between. The CDR3 spells CASSPGQLYGYTF. The CDR3 coding sequence is TGTGCCAGCAGCCCTGGACAGCTCTATGGCTACACCTTC.

V gene TRBV2 combines with J gene TRBJ2-7, with TRBD1 matching 9 bases. The germline gives CDR1 SNHLY, CDR2 FYNNEI. CDR3 length: 14 amino acids. After removal of 6 bases from V and 4 bases from J, the junction contained 7 bases not matched to a gene. The CDR3 protein is CASSFGTGSYEQYF. The CDR3 DNA reads as TGTGCCAGCAGCTTCGGGACAGGGTCTTACGAGCAGTACTTC.

The chain is built from TRBV28 and TRBJ1-5, with 8 nucleotides matching TRBD1. After removal of 5 bases from V and 4 bases from J, the junction contained 7 bases not matched to a gene. Germline-derived CDR1 and CDR2 are MDHEN and SYDVKM. The CDR3 loop spans 15 amino acids. CDR3 sequence (DNA): TGTGCCAGCAGTCAAAGGACAGGGTCAAATCAGCCCCAGCATTTT. Amino acid sequence: CASSQRTGSNQPQHF. Filled out from reference TRBV28 and TRBJ1-5, the complete variable domain reads DVKVTQSSRYLVKRTGEKVFLECVQDMDHENMFWYRQDPGLGLRLIYFSYDVKMKEKGDIPEGYSVSREKKERFSLILESASTNQTSMYLCASSQRTGSNQPQHFGDGTRLSIL.

The gene calls are TRBV6-5 and TRBJ1-2, with 10 bases fitting TRBD1. The CDR3 has 14 residues. Per the germline V gene, CDR1 is MNHEY and CDR2 is SVGAGI. The junction had 4 bases not matched to a gene; V was cut back by 6 bases and J by 3 bases. The chain's CDR3 is CASRPGTGDYGYTF. In DNA form, the CDR3 reads TGTGCCAGCAGGCCCGGGACAGGGGACTATGGCTACACCTTC.

This clone was found a few times. The junction shows a germline mismatch at one end, possibly a read error. This sequence joins TRBV6-5 and TRBJ1-2; possibly TRBD1 for D (5 bases). Looked up from germline, CDR1 is MNHEY and CDR2 is SVGAGI. The length of the CDR3 is 13 residues. This chain's CDR3 is CASSYSEGRTSIF. CDR3 nucleotide sequence: TGTGCCAGCAGTTACTCCGAAGGACGGACATCAATCTTC.

The chain combines TRBV29-1 with TRBJ2-7; TRBD1 aligns across 7 bases. V was pared by 6 bases and J by 6 bases, with 11 bases of the junction left unmatched. Germline assignment: CDR1 SQVTM and CDR2 ANQGSEA. This CDR3 is built from 13 residues. In nucleotides, the CDR3 is TGCAGCGTGACGGTAGGGGGCAGCGGCGAGCAGTACTTC. Its protein is CSVTVGGSGEQYF.

V and J are TRBV5-1 and TRBJ2-1; tentative D call: TRBD1 (6 bases). V lost 4 bases to trimming and J lost 6 bases, with 11 bases between them. The CDR3 extends over 13 amino acids. Germline loops: CDR1 SGHRS, CDR2 YFSETQ. CDR3 region: CASSTGQVNEQFF. The CDR3 DNA is TGCGCCAGCAGCACGGGACAAGTCAATGAGCAGTTCTTC.

This clone was recorded only once. The chain links TRBV6-5 to TRBJ1-5, with 7 positions matching TRBD1. V gave up 5 bases and J gave up 2 bases; unmatched junction bases: 6. CDR1 is MNHEY and CDR2 is SVGAGI in the germline V gene. This CDR3 has 15 residues. CDR3 DNA: TGTGCCAGCAGTAGCGACAGGGCGGGCAATCAGCCCCAGCATTTT. It is translated as CASSSDRAGNQPQHF.

V gene TRBV7-2 combines with J gene TRBJ2-3; D perhaps matches TRBD2 (6 bases). The CDR3 has 15 residues. Germline lookup yields CDR1 SGHTA and CDR2 FQGNSA. V was shortened by 5 bases and J by 0 bases, with 12 bases between the two germline ends. The CDR3 loop reads CASSLSGTSTDTQYF. The CDR3 nucleotides are TGTGCCAGCAGCCTTAGCGGAACAAGCACAGATACGCAGTATTTT.

A single count supports this clone. The chain combines TRBV11-2 with TRBJ1-2; 7 bases agree with TRBD1. V gave up 5 bases and J gave up 4 bases; unmatched junction bases: 10. The germline CDR1 and CDR2 sequences are SGHAT and FQNNGV. The CDR3 loop spans 15 amino acids. The CDR3 reads CASSRWDRSVYGYTF. The CDR3 DNA reads as TGTGCCAGCAGCCGCTGGGACAGAAGCGTCTATGGCTACACCTTC.

The chain recombines TRBV19 with TRBJ1-5; 8 nucleotides align to TRBD1. The J segment lost 5 bases and the V segment lost 3 bases, leaving 6 bases of the junction unmatched. The CDR3 totals 15 residues. The germline CDR1 and CDR2 sequences are LNHDA and SQIVND (reference sequence). This chain's CDR3 is CASSISQGAYQPQHF. CDR3 coding DNA: TGTGCCAGTAGTATCTCCCAGGGGGCATATCAGCCCCAGCATTTT.

As for this clone: Compared with germline, one end of the junction differs, possibly owing to a read error. The chain recombines TRBV5-5 with TRBJ2-7, with D perhaps matching TRBD1 (6 bases). In germline, CDR1 is SGHKS, CDR2 YYEKEE (reference sequence). The CDR3 runs to 16 residues. CDR3 loop: CASSPSGTPPTFWIHF. DNA of the CDR3: TGTGCCAGCAGCCCCTCGGGGACACCCCCAACCTTCTGGATCCATTTC.

This clone was observed a single time. The rearrangement joins TRBV19 to TRBJ1-1; D possibly corresponds to TRBD1 (5 bases). Germline V gene sequence: CDR1 LNHDA, CDR2 SQIVND (reference sequence). This CDR3 comprises 18 residues. The V and J ends lost 8 bases and 1 base respectively, with 26 bases between them. The CDR3 is CASSTLRGGASANTEAFF. CDR3 in DNA: TGTGCCAGTTCGACCCTTAGAGGAGGGGCTAGCGCGAACACTGAAGCTTTCTTT.

J is TRBJ1-1 and V is TRBV19; maybe TRBD1 (5 bases). Germline CDR1 LNHDA, CDR2 SQIVND (reference sequence). Trimming took 10 bases from V and 1 from J, leaving 19 bases between them. This CDR3 region has 15 residues. This CDR3 reads CATSLDWGGNTEAFF. As DNA, the CDR3 is TGTGCCACTTCACTTGATTGGGGGGGGAACACTGAAGCTTTCTTT.

This clone was detected only a few times. The chain uses TRBV28 and TRBJ1-5, with D unresolved. This CDR3 spans 14 amino acids. The V end was cut by 6 bases, the J end by 4 bases, with 13 bases between. Germline-derived CDR1 and CDR2 are MDHEN and SYDVKM. CDR3 loop: CASRRQVGNQPQHF. The CDR3 DNA is TGTGCCAGCAGACGTCAGGTTGGGAATCAGCCCCAGCATTTT.

A word on this clone: A single base separates this from a much larger clone, so it may be a read error. At the DNA level, this CDR3 is encoded by other sequences in the same sample as well. This chain joins TRBV5-6 and TRBJ1-1; the D is unclear. The CDR3 is 13 residues long. The germline CDR1 and CDR2 sequences are SGHDT and YYEEEE. Trimming removed 0 bases from V and 1 base from J, with 4 bases in between. CDR3 DNA sequence: TGTGCCAGCAGCTTGGGGGCGAACACTGAAGCTTTCTTT. Encoded protein: CASSLGANTEAFF.

The chain carries TRBV7-8 and TRBJ1-1, with 8 bases fitting TRBD1. Losses at the gene ends were 10 bases for V and 1 base for J; bases not matched to a gene: 5. The CDR3 is 13 residues long. CDR1 is SGHVS and CDR2 is FQNEAQ in the germline V gene. CDR3 protein: CATRGQANTEAFF. The CDR3, as DNA: TGTGCCACCCGGGGACAGGCGAACACTGAAGCTTTCTTT.

The count of this clone is one. The chain carries TRBV30 and TRBJ2-3; TRBD2 aligns across 7 bases. The J segment lost 2 bases and the V segment lost 0 bases, leaving 5 bases of the junction unmatched. The germline CDR1 and CDR2 sequences are GTSNPN and SVGIG (reference sequence). The CDR3 runs to 15 residues. The CDR3 loop reads CAWSVGDYHTDTQYF. As DNA, the CDR3 is TGTGCCTGGAGTGTCGGGGACTACCACACAGATACGCAGTATTTT.

CDR3 in amino acids: CATSRTLNPKGLAGGAISYNEQFF. DNA of the CDR3: TGTGCCACCAGCCGCACATTAAATCCCAAGGGGCTAGCGGGAGGAGCTATATCCTACAATGAGCAGTTCTTC. V is TRBV15 and J is TRBJ2-1, with TRBD2 identical over 11 bases. Trimming at V came to 5 bases and at J to 1 base, leaving 28 bases not matched to a gene. Germline CDR1 reads LNHNV; CDR2 reads YYDKDF (reference sequence). This CDR3 has 24 residues.